These 31 T cell receptor beta chains originate from one sample sequenced in a study of blood T cell repertoires in COVID-19. The repertoire was sequenced with immunoSEQ multiplex PCR; TCRdb's copy has only in-frame clones and lacks some. The data hold 300,000 to 350,000 clones, with 80% to 95% observed a single time. Sequencing used peripheral blood. These TCRs come from a woman aged 25 to 45 with COVID-19, enrolled during active disease.

This chain links TRBV10-3 with TRBJ2-3; no definite D call. There are 12 residues in the CDR3. Germline V gene sequence: CDR1 ENHRY, CDR2 SYGVKD. The ends were cut back, 4 bases at V and 5 bases at J, with 7 bases in the middle. The DNA for the CDR3 is TGTGCCATCAGTGGGCTCAAAGATACGCAGTATTTT. Amino acids: CAISGLKDTQYF.

This clone occurred once. J is TRBJ2-1 and V is TRBV28; the D gene is possibly TRBD1 (6 bases). CDR1 is MDHEN, CDR2 SYDVKM, per germline. This CDR3 spans 14 amino acids. Trimming pared 2 bases from V and 9 bases from J, leaving 14 bases between. CDR3 in amino acids: CASSLHQGLSEQFF. The CDR3 nucleotides are TGTGCCAGCAGTTTACACCAGGGGCTGAGTGAGCAGTTCTTC.

The chain recombines TRBV2 with TRBJ1-1, with TRBD1 matching 7 bases. The CDR3 is made up of 13 amino acids. Germline V gene lookup returns CDR1 SNHLY and CDR2 FYNNEI. V gave up 1 base and J gave up 8 bases; unmatched junction bases: 4. For the CDR3, the DNA is TGTGCCAGCAGTGAAGGTCCCAGGGGGGAAGCTTTCTTT. Translated: CASSEGPRGEAFF.

The chain has TRBV10-1 and TRBJ2-3, with 8 bases matching TRBD2. This CDR3 contains 14 residues. Trimming removed 6 bases from V and 5 bases from J; junction bases left unmatched: 7. In germline, CDR1 is WNHNN, CDR2 SYGVQD (reference sequence). CDR3 amino acids: CASSDSGIRDTQYF. The CDR3 nucleotides are TGCGCCAGCAGCGATAGCGGGATACGAGATACGCAGTATTTT.

J is TRBJ1-6 and V is TRBV28; 9 nucleotides line up with TRBD1. From germline, CDR1 is MDHEN and CDR2 SYDVKM. The CDR3 extends over 15 amino acids. The J segment lost 10 bases and the V segment lost 4 bases, leaving 8 bases of the junction unmatched. This CDR3 reads CASSSSQGAWSPLHF. The DNA for the CDR3 is TGTGCCAGCAGTTCGTCACAGGGGGCGTGGTCACCCCTCCACTTT.

This clone was found once. The chain links TRBV7-2 to TRBJ2-5, with a possible D match to TRBD1 (5 bases). The CDR3 is 15 amino acids. The V gene lost 5 bases and the J gene lost 9 bases, with 22 bases spanning the gap. Germline V CDR1 and CDR2: SGHTA, FQGNSA. CDR3 DNA: TGTGCCAGCAGCCCTCGACAGCCGACTCGTGCGGCCCAGTACTTC. It specifies CASSPRQPTRAAQYF.

The chain has TRBV6-5 and TRBJ2-2, with 8 bases aligning to TRBD2. V shed 9 bases, J shed 4 bases, and the junction held 7 bases outside the gene matches. The germline V gene encodes CDR1 MNHEY and CDR2 SVGAGI. The CDR3 consists of 14 residues. This chain's CDR3 is CASQRELRTGELFF. As DNA, the CDR3 is TGTGCCAGTCAGCGGGAGCTTCGCACCGGGGAGCTGTTTTTT.

J is TRBJ2-3 and V is TRBV7-3; 8 bases are a match to TRBD2. Germline V gene sequence: CDR1 SGHTA, CDR2 FQGTGA. V shed 2 bases, J shed 6 bases, and the junction held 7 bases outside the gene matches. CDR3 length equals 15 residues. CDR3 DNA sequence: TGTGCCAGCAGCTTAGGGACGTCTAGCGGGGATACGCAGTATTTT. Its translation is CASSLGTSSGDTQYF.

This chain joins TRBV27 and TRBJ2-1, with D perhaps TRBD1 (5 bases). The V gene lost 6 bases and the J gene lost 7 bases, with 10 bases spanning the gap. This CDR3 has 12 amino acids. The germline V gene encodes CDR1 MNHEY and CDR2 SMNVEV (reference sequence). The chain's CDR3 is CASSQGENEQFF. The DNA for the CDR3 is TGTGCCAGCAGCCAGGGTGAGAATGAGCAGTTCTTC.

The J gene is TRBJ2-1, the V gene TRBV2, with 8 bases that match TRBD1. This CDR3 spans 15 amino acids. The germline V gene has CDR1 SNHLY and CDR2 FYNNEI. V dropped 8 bases and J dropped 0; count of bases not matched to a gene: 6. In nucleotides, the CDR3 is TGTGCCAGCCGCCGACAGGGGTTCTCCTACAATGAGCAGTTCTTC. It specifies CASRRQGFSYNEQFF.

The chain carries TRBV5-1 and TRBJ1-5, with D uncertain. The V end lost 1 base, the J end lost 3 bases, and 5 bases lay between the germline ends. CDR1 and CDR2 from the germline V gene are SGHRS and YFSETQ. This CDR3 has 13 amino acids. In nucleotides, the CDR3 is TGCGCCAGCAGCTTGACAGTCAATCAGCCCCAGCATTTT. It specifies CASSLTVNQPQHF. Together with reference TRBV5-1 and TRBJ1-5, the CDR3 gives the full variable domain: KAGVTQTPRYLIKTRGQQVTLSCSPISGHRSVSWYQQTPGQGLQFLFEYFSETQRNKGNFPGRFSGRQFSNSRSEMNVSTLELGDSALYLCASSLTVNQPQHFGDGTRLSIL.

This clone was counted once. This chain connects TRBV19 to TRBJ2-5; D gene unclear. This CDR3 has 15 residues. Germline CDR1 reads LNHDA; CDR2 reads SQIVND (reference sequence). Trimming removed 5 bases at V and 2 bases at J, with 15 bases between. This CDR3 is CASSPSQRPQETQYF. The CDR3 DNA sequence: TGTGCCAGTAGTCCCTCCCAGCGCCCACAAGAGACCCAGTACTTC.

The V and J genes are TRBV5-4 and TRBJ1-1; D gene uncertain. The germline CDR1 and CDR2 sequences are SGHNT and YYREEE (reference sequence). V was trimmed by 1 base and J by 1 base, leaving 5 bases between them. This CDR3 region has 13 residues. The CDR3 sequence: CASSLYKNTEAFF. CDR3 DNA sequence: TGTGCCAGCAGCTTGTACAAGAACACTGAAGCTTTCTTT.

V usage is TRBV4-3 and J usage is TRBJ2-1, with D possibly being TRBD2 (6 bases). Trimming pared 0 bases from V and 3 bases from J, leaving 12 bases between. CDR1 is LGHNA, CDR2 YSLEER, per germline. The CDR3 sequence is 16 residues long. This CDR3 reads CASSQDGPAGYNEQFF. The CDR3 bases are TGCGCCAGCAGCCAAGATGGGCCAGCGGGCTACAATGAGCAGTTCTTC.

This clone was recorded once. The rearrangement uses TRBV5-1 and TRBJ1-1; 8 bases align to TRBD1. This CDR3 is 14 amino acids long. The germline gives CDR1 SGHRS, CDR2 YFSETQ. The V segment lost 4 bases and the J segment 4 bases; nucleotides outside the gene matches: 6. CDR3 coding DNA: TGCGCCAGCAGCCCGGGACAGGTGAGCACTGAAGCTTTCTTT. This translates into CASSPGQVSTEAFF.

The rearrangement links TRBV24-1 to TRBJ2-2, with a weak D call TRBD2 (5 bases). V lost 3 bases and J lost 4, with 14 bases in between. Germline CDR1 is KGHDR and CDR2 is SFDVKD. The CDR3 is made up of 16 amino acids. The CDR3 DNA reads as TGTGCCACCAGTGATGTCGGGGTGGTCGGCACCGGGGAGCTGTTTTTT. Its protein product is CATSDVGVVGTGELFF.

V and J are TRBV28 and TRBJ1-2; D is unresolved. From germline, CDR1 is MDHEN and CDR2 SYDVKM. V lost 3 bases to trimming and J lost 4 bases, with 6 bases between them. The CDR3 is 12 amino acids. CDR3 in DNA: TGTGCCAGCAGTTTCCCTAGCTATGGCTACACCTTC. This codes for CASSFPSYGYTF.

The chain uses TRBV3-1 (or the pseudogene TRBV3-2) and TRBJ2-2, with TRBD2 identical over 9 bases. Losses at the gene ends were 0 bases for V and 9 bases for J; bases not matched to a gene: 5. The CDR3 runs 15 residues. Germline V gene sequence: CDR1 LGHDT, CDR2 YNNKEL (reference sequence). The CDR3 coding sequence is TGTGCCAGCAGCCAAGATTCAGCGGGAGGTAGGGAGCTGTTTTTT. Its translation is CASSQDSAGGRELFF.

V and J are TRBV19 and TRBJ2-1; 7 bases are a match to TRBD2. Germline CDR1 is LNHDA and CDR2 is SQIVND (reference sequence). The V gene end was trimmed by 3 bases and the J gene end by 7 bases; junction bases not matched to a gene: 6. The CDR3 length is 14 residues. CDR3 residues: CASSIMSGDNEQFF. The CDR3 DNA reads as TGTGCCAGTAGTATCATGAGCGGGGATAATGAGCAGTTCTTC.

This CDR3 reads CASSLPDFDSGELFF. The CDR3 DNA is TGTGCCAGCAGCCTTCCGGACTTTGACTCCGGGGAGCTGTTTTTT. The V and J genes are TRBV7-9 and TRBJ2-2; a possible D gene is TRBD2 (5 bases). Trimming left V 5 bases short and J 6 bases short, with 16 bases between. From germline, CDR1 is SEHNR and CDR2 FQNEAQ (reference sequence). The CDR3 runs 15 residues.

This chain links TRBV5-5 with TRBJ1-1; 8 bases align to TRBD1. The CDR3 contains 14 residues. V lost 6 bases and J lost 3; bases outside the gene matches: 7. Germline-derived CDR1 and CDR2 are SGHKS and YYEKEE (reference sequence). Here the CDR3 reads CASTNPGGYTEAFF. CDR3 DNA: TGTGCCAGCACCAACCCAGGGGGCTACACTGAAGCTTTCTTT.

The J gene is TRBJ1-1, the V gene TRBV5-1; 9 nucleotides agree with TRBD1. Germline trimming cut 9 bases from V and 1 base from J; bases unmatched to any gene: 7. CDR1 and CDR2 from the germline V gene are SGHRS and YFSETQ. The CDR3 totals 14 residues. The CDR3 reads CATLDRGRNTEAFF. The CDR3 DNA reads TGCGCCACACTCGACAGGGGGAGGAACACTGAAGCTTTCTTT.

The rearrangement links TRBV2 to TRBJ2-1; the D gene is possibly TRBD2 (6 bases). The CDR3 is made up of 14 amino acids. The germline CDR1 and CDR2 sequences are SNHLY and FYNNEI. V was cut by 6 bases and J by 10 bases, with 19 bases left in between. CDR3 nucleotide sequence: TGTGCCAGCAGGCCCGGGACTGGACAAGGGGAGCAGTTCTTC. Translation gives CASRPGTGQGEQFF. Using reference TRBV2 and TRBJ2-1 for the parts outside the CDR3, the full variable domain is EPEVTQTPSHQVTQMGQEVILRCVPISNHLYFYWYRQILGQKVEFLVSFYNNEISEKSEIFDDQFSVERPDGSNFTLKIRSTKLEDSAMYFCASRPGTGQGEQFFGPGTRLTVL.

This clone was counted a single time. The chain uses TRBV27 and TRBJ2-6; D is undetermined. This CDR3 region has 13 residues. Trimming removed 3 bases from V and 3 bases from J, with 3 bases in between. CDR1 is MNHEY and CDR2 is SMNVEV in the germline V gene (reference sequence). As DNA, the CDR3 is TGTGCCAGCAGTTTCGGTGGGGCCAACGTCCTGACTTTC. This encodes CASSFGGANVLTF.

The chain links TRBV24-1 to TRBJ1-1; D might be TRBD1 (6 bases). The V and J ends lost 3 bases and 10 bases respectively, with 14 bases between them. This CDR3 contains 13 residues. Per germline, CDR1 KGHDR and CDR2 SFDVKD. In DNA, the CDR3 is TGTGCCACCAGTGATCTACAAGGGGGGGTAGCTTTCTTT. The encoded protein is CATSDLQGGVAFF.

The chain joins TRBV30 to TRBJ2-5; D is unresolved. V dropped 4 bases and J dropped 2 bases, with 8 bases sitting between them. Germline CDR1 is GTSNPN and CDR2 is SVGIG (reference sequence). The CDR3 length is 12 residues. CDR3 DNA: TGTGCCTGGAACGCGGATCAAGAGACCCAGTACTTC. Its protein product is CAWNADQETQYF.

CDR3 sequence (DNA): TGCGCCAGCAGCCCCACGGGGATAGTAGAGACCCAGTACTTC. Translation: CASSPTGIVETQYF. The rearrangement joins TRBV5-1 to TRBJ2-5; tentative D call: TRBD2 (5 bases). Trimming removed 4 bases at V and 4 bases at J, with 14 bases between. From germline, CDR1 is SGHRS and CDR2 YFSETQ. The CDR3 is 14 amino acids.

The J gene is TRBJ1-2, the V gene TRBV30; 8 nucleotides line up with TRBD1. The V gene end was trimmed by 3 bases and the J gene end by 0 bases; junction bases not matched to a gene: 3. CDR3 length: 14 residues. Germline V gene lookup returns CDR1 GTSNPN and CDR2 SVGIG (reference sequence). The CDR3 protein is CAWSGTGANYGYTF. The CDR3 DNA sequence: TGTGCCTGGAGCGGGACAGGAGCTAACTATGGCTACACCTTC.

V is TRBV5-1 and J is TRBJ1-5; TRBD1 matches at 10 bases. The CDR3 sequence is 18 residues long. Germline loops: CDR1 SGHRS, CDR2 YFSETQ. J was trimmed by 1 base and V by 4 bases; bases with no gene match: 11. The CDR3 bases are TGCGCCAGCAGCCTGCTCCCCGGGACAGGGGTGAGCAATCAGCCCCAGCATTTT. Its protein is CASSLLPGTGVSNQPQHF.

This rearrangement joins TRBV3-1 (or the pseudogene TRBV3-2) to TRBJ2-7; TRBD2 is a possible D gene (5 bases). CDR1 is LGHDT and CDR2 is YNNKEL in the germline V gene (reference sequence). V dropped 4 bases and J dropped 3 bases, with 13 bases sitting between them. The CDR3 contains 14 residues. CDR3 coding DNA: TGTGCCAGCAGCCCAAGCGGACTCAACTACGAGCAGTACTTC. This gives the protein CASSPSGLNYEQYF.

The CDR3 sequence is CASSRHGQGNTEAFF. In nucleotides, the CDR3 is TGTGCCAGCAGCAGACACGGACAGGGGAACACTGAAGCTTTCTTT. The chain is built from TRBV9 and TRBJ1-1, with 8 bases matching TRBD1. The junction had 6 bases not matched to a gene; V was cut back by 4 bases and J by 1 base. Germline V lookup: CDR1 SGDLS, CDR2 YYNGEE. The CDR3 is 15 residues long.